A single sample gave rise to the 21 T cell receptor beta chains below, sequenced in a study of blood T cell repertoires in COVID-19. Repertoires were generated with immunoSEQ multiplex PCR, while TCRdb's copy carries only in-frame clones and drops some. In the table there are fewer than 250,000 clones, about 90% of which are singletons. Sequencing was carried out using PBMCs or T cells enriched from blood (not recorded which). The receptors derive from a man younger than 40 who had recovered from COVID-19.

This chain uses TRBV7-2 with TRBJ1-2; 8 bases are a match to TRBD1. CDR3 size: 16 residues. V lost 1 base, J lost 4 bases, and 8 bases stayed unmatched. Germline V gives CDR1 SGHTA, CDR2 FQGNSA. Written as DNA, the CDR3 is TGTGCCAGCAGCTTAGGTCCAGGGGGCGGTGGCTATGGCTACACCTTC. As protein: CASSLGPGGGGYGYTF.

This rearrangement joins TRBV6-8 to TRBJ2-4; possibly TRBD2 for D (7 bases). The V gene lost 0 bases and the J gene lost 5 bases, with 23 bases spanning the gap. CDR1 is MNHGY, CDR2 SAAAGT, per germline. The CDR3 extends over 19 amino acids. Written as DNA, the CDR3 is TGTGCCAGCAGTTACTCGAGGAGCAAGGGGGGGAGAGTAGAAAACATTCAGTACTTC. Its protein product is CASSYSRSKGGRVENIQYF.

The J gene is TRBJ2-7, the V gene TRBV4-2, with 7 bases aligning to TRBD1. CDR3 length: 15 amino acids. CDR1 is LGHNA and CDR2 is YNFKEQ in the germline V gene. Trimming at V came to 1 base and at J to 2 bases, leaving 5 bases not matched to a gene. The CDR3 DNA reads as TGTGCCAGCAGCCAAGTAGGGGGCGTCACCTACGAGCAGTACTTC. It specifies CASSQVGGVTYEQYF.

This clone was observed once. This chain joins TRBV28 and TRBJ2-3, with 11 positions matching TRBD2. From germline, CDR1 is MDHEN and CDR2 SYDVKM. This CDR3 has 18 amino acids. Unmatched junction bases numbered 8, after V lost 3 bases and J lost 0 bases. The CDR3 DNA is TGTGCCAGCAGTTTTGAGTTCCGACTAGCGGGAAGCACAGATACGCAGTATTTT. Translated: CASSFEFRLAGSTDTQYF.

The CDR3 bases are TGTGCCAGCAGTTCTGGGAGGTCTCTCTCTGGAAACACCATATATTTT. Residues: CASSSGRSLSGNTIYF. The chain employs TRBV11-2 and TRBJ1-3; D not resolved. CDR3 length: 16 residues. The germline V gene has CDR1 SGHAT and CDR2 FQNNGV. The V gene lost 6 bases and the J gene lost 0 bases, with 15 bases spanning the gap.

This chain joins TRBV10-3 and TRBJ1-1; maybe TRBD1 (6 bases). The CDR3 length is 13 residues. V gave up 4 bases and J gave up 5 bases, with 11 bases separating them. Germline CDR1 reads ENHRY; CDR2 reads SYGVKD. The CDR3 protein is CAISVQGGTEAFF. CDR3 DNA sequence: TGTGCCATCAGTGTACAGGGCGGTACTGAAGCTTTCTTT.

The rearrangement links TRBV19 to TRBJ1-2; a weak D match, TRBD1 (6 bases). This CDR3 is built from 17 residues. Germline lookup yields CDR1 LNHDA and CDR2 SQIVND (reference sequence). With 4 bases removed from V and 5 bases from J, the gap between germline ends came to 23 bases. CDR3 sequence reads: CASSTLQGADGIYGYTF. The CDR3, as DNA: TGTGCCAGTAGTACCCTACAGGGTGCGGACGGAATATATGGCTACACCTTC.

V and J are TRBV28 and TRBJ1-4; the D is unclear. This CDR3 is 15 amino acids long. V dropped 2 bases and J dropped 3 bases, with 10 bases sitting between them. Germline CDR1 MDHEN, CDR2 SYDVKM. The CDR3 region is CASSLGKRANEKLFF. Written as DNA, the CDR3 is TGTGCCAGCAGTTTAGGAAAACGGGCTAATGAAAAACTGTTTTTT.

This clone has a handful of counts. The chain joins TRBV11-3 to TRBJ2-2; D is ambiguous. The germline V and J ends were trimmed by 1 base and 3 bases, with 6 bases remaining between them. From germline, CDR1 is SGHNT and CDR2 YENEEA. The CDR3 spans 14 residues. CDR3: CASSLGGYTGELFF. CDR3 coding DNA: TGTGCCAGCAGCTTAGGCGGTTACACCGGGGAGCTGTTTTTT.

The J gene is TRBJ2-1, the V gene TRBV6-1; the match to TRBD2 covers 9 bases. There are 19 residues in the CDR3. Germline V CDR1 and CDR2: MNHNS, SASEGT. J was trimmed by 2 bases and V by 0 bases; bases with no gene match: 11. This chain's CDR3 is CASSEAWIAGVSTYNEQFF. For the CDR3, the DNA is TGTGCCAGCAGTGAAGCGTGGATAGCGGGAGTATCGACCTACAATGAGCAGTTCTTC.

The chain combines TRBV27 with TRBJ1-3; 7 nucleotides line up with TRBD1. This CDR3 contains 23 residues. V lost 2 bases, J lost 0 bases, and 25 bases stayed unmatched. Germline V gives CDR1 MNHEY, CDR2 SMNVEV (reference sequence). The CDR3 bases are TGTGCCAGCAGTTTACTCGGATTGGGCAGGGGGTTGGTTGGGGTTGGCTCTGGAAACACCATATATTTT. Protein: CASSLLGLGRGLVGVGSGNTIYF.

CDR3 loop: CASSPLAGGYNEQFF. The CDR3 DNA follows: TGTGCCAGCAGCCCCCTAGCGGGAGGCTACAATGAGCAGTTCTTC. The J gene is TRBJ2-1, the V gene TRBV7-9; 11 bases are a match to TRBD2. With V trimmed by 5 bases and J by 3 bases, 3 bases remained unmatched. The CDR3 length is 15 residues. From germline, CDR1 is SEHNR and CDR2 FQNEAQ (reference sequence).

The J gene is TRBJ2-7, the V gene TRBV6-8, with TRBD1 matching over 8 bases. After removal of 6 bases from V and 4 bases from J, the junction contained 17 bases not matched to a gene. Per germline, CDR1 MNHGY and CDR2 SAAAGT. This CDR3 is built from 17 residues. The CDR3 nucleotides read TGTGCCAGCAGGACGACAAACCGGGACAGGCCTCCTTACGAGCAGTACTTC. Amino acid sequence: CASRTTNRDRPPYEQYF.

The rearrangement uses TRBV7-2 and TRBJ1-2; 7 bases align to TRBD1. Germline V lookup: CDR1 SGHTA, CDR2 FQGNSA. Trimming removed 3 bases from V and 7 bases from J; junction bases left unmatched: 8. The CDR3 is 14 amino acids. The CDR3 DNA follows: TGTGCCAGCAGCTTTACAGGGGCTCCACTTGGCTACACCTTC. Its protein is CASSFTGAPLGYTF.

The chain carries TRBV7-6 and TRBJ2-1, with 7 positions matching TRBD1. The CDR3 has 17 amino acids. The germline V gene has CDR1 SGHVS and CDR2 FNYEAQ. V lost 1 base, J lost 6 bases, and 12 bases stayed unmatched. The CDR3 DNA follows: TGTGCCAGCAGCTTAGATGGAACAGGGGTCTTTATCAATGAGCAGTTCTTC. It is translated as CASSLDGTGVFINEQFF.

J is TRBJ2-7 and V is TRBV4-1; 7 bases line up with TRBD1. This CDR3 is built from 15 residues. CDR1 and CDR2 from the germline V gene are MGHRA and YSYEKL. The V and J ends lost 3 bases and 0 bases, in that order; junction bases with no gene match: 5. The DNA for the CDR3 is TGCGCCAGCAGCCATGAGGACAGGAGCTCCTACGAGCAGTACTTC. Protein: CASSHEDRSSYEQYF.

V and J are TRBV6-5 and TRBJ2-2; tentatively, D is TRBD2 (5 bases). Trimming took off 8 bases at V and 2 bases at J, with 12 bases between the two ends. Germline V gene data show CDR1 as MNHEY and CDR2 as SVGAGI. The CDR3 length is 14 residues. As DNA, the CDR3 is TGTGCCAGCGCGGTAACTAGTAACACCGGGGAGCTGTTTTTT. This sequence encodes CASAVTSNTGELFF.

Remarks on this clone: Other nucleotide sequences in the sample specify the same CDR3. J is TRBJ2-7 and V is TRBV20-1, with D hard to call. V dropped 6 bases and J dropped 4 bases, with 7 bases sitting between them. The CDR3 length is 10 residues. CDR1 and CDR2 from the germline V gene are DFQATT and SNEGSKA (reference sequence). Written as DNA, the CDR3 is TGCAGTGCGTCCGAGTACGAGCAGTACTTC. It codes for CSASEYEQYF.

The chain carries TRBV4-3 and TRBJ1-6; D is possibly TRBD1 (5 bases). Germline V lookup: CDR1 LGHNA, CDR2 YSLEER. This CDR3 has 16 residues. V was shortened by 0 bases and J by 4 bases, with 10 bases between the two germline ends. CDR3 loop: CASSQDLQGYNSPLHF. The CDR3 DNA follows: TGCGCCAGCAGCCAAGACCTCCAGGGTTATAATTCACCCCTCCACTTT.

CDR3 DNA: TGCGCCAGCAGTACGGGACTAGCGGTCAACACCGGGGAGCTGTTTTTT. Protein sequence: CASSTGLAVNTGELFF. The rearrangement links TRBV5-1 to TRBJ2-2, with TRBD2 identical over 11 bases. This CDR3 contains 16 residues. Germline V gives CDR1 SGHRS, CDR2 YFSETQ. V shed 5 bases and J 2 bases; nucleotides not matched to a gene: 5.

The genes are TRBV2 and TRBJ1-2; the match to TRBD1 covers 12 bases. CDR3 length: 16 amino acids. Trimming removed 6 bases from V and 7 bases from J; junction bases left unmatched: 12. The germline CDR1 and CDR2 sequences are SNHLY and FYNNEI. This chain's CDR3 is CASRGQGAFTSPGYTF. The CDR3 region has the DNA TGTGCCAGCAGGGGACAGGGGGCATTTACATCTCCTGGCTACACCTTC.